The clone carrying this T cell receptor beta chain was recorded many times. Germline assignment: CDR1 LGHNA and CDR2 YSLEER. J lost 8 bases, V lost 4 bases, and 9 bases had no gene match. The CDR3 covers 15 residues. The data were taken from a study of T cells after yellow fever vaccination. TCRdb independently ran MiXCR on the 5' RACE reads; one entry per CDR3 protein. The table has 230,000 or so distinct CDR3 sequences, approximately 3.6% seen once; the top ten hold around 19%. The TCR was taken from a man younger than 35 who received the YFV17D yellow fever vaccine. The rearrangement links TRBV4-3 to TRBJ1-4; TRBD1 matches 8 bases. This sample comprised PBMCs, obtained 15 days after the yellow fever booster vaccination. CDR3 nucleotides: TGCGCCAGCAGCCGGGGCGGACAGGGAAGGGAAAAACTGTTTTTT. Translating it yields CASSRGGQGREKLFF.